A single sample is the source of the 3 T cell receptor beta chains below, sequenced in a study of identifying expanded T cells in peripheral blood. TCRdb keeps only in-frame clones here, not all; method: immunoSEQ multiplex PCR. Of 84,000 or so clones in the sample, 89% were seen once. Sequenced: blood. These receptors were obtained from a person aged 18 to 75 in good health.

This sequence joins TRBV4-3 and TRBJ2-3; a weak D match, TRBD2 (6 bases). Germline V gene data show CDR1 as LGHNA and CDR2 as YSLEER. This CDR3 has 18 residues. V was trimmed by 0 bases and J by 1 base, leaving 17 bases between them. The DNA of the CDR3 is TGCGCCAGCAGCCAAGAAGTTCGCGTTGGCGGGGGCACAGATACGCAGTATTTT. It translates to CASSQEVRVGGGTDTQYF.

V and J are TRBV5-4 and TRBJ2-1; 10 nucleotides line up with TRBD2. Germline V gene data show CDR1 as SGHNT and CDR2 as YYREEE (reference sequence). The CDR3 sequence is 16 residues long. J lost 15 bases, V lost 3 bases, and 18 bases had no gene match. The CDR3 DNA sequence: TGTGCCAGCAGCTCGTCAGGAGAAGCGGGGGGGCCCTGGGTGTTCTTC. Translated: CASSSSGEAGGPWVFF.

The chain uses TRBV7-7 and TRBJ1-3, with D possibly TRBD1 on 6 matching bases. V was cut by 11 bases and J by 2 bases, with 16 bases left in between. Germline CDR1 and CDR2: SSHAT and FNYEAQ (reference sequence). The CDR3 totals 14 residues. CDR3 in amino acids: CAWGGDNPGNTIYF. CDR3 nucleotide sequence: TGTGCCTGGGGGGGGGACAATCCTGGAAACACCATATATTTT.